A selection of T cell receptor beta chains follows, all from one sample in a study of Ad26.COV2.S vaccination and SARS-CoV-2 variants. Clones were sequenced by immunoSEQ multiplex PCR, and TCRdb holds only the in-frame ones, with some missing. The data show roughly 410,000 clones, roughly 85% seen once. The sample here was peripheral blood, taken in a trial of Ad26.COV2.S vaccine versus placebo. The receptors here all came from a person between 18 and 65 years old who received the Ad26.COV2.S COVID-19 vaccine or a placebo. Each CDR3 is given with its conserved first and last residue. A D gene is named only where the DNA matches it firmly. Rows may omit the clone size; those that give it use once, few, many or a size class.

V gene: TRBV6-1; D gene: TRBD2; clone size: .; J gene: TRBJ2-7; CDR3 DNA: TGTGCCAGCAGTGAAGGGGCGGGAGGATCTATCTACGAGCAGTACTTC; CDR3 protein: CASSEGAGGSIYEQYF
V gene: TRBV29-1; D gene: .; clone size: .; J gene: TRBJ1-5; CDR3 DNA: TGCAGCGTTGAAATTGTGGGGAATCAGCCCCAGCATTTT; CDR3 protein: CSVEIVGNQPQHF
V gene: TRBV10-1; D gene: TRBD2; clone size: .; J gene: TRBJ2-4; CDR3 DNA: TGCGCCAGCAGTGAATTGGAGCGGGAGGGCATTCAGTACTTC; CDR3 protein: CASSELEREGIQYF
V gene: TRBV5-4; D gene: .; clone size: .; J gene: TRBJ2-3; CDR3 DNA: TGTGCCAGCAGCCCTCAACTCTACGCAGATACGCAGTATTTT; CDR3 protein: CASSPQLYADTQYF
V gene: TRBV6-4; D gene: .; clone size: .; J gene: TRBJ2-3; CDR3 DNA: TGTGCCAGCAGGAAGGAGTACAGCACAGATACGCAGTATTTT; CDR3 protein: CASRKEYSTDTQYF
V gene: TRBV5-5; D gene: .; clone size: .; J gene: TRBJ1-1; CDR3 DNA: TGTGCCAGCAGCTTGGAAACTGAATGGACTGAAGCTTTCTTT; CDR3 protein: CASSLETEWTEAFF
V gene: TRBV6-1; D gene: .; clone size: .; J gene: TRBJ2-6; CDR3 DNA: TGTGCCAGCAGTGATGGTTTTCTGCGAAGGTTCAACTCTGGGGCCAACGTCCTGACTTTC; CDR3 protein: CASSDGFLRRFNSGANVLTF
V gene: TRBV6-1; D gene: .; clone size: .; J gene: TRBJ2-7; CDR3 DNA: TGTGCCAGCAGTGAGCCCGGGAGCTCCTACGAGCAGTACTTC; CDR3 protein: CASSEPGSSYEQYF
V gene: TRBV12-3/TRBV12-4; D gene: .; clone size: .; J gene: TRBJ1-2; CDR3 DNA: TGTGCCAGCACCGCTAACTATGGCTACACCTTC; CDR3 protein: CASTANYGYTF
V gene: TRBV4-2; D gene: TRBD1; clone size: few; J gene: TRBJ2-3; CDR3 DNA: TGTGCCAGCAGCCAATGGATAGGACAGGGTGGAGATACGCAGTATTTT; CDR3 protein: CASSQWIGQGGDTQYF
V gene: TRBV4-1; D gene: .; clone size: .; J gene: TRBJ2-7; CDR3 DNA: TGCGCCAGCAGCCAAGACGGAGGAGGAGCTAGCTCCTACGAGCAGTACTTC; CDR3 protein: CASSQDGGGASSYEQYF
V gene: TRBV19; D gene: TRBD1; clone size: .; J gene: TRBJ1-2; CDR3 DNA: TGTGCCAGTAGTCTAAACCCAGGGGGCAGGGCGAGGGGCTACACCTTC; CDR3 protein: CASSLNPGGRARGYTF
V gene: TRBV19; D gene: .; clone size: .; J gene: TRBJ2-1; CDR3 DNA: TGTGCCAGTAGTCCTGCGGGTCCCCACAATGAGCAGTTCTTC; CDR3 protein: CASSPAGPHNEQFF
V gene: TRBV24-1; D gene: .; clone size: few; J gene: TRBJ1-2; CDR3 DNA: TGTGCCACCAGTGATACGTCCGGGACAAAGAACTATGGCTACACCTTC; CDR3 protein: CATSDTSGTKNYGYTF
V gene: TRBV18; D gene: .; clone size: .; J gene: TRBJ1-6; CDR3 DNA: TGTGCCAGCTCACCAAATATTCGGGGAGTAGTCAGTTCACCCCTCCACTTT; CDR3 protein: CASSPNIRGVVSSPLHF
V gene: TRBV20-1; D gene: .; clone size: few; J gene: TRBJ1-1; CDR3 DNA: TGCAGTGCTAGTCTCTCCGGGACGGGGAACACTGAAGCTTTCTTT; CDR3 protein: CSASLSGTGNTEAFF
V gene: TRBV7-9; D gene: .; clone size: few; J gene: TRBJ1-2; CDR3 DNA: TGTGCCAGCAGACCAGACACATGGTCAAGATATGGCTACACCTTC; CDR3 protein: CASRPDTWSRYGYTF
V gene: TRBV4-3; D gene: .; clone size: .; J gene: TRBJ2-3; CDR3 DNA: TGCGCCAGCAGCCACCAAGGGGGGTATGCAGATACGCAGTATTTT; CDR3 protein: CASSHQGGYADTQYF
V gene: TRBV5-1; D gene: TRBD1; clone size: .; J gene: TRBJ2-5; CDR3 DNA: TGCGCCAGCAGCTCCAGGGGGCGGAAAGAGACCCAGTACTTC; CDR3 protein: CASSSRGRKETQYF
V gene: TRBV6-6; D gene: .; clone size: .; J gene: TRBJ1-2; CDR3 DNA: TGTGCCAGCAGCCCCGACGGGGGGAACTATGGCTACACCTTC; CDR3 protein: CASSPDGGNYGYTF
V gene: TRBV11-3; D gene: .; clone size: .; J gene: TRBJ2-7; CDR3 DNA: TGTGCCAGCAGCCACCCTCTAGCTGCTAGCTCCTACGAGCAGTACTTC; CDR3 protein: CASSHPLAASSYEQYF
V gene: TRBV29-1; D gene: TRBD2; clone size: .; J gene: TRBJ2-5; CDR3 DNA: TGCAGCATTTCCGGGACTAGAGTACAAGAGACCCAGTACTTC; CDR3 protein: CSISGTRVQETQYF
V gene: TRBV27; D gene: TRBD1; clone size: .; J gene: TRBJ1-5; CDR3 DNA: TGTGCCAGCAGGAAATCCCCGGGGACAGAGGGAGGTCAGCCCCAGCATTTT; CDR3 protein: CASRKSPGTEGGQPQHF
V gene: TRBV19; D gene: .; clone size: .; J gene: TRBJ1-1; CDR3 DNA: TGTGCCAGTAGTAGGGCTATGGAAGCTTTCTTT; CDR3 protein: CASSRAMEAFF
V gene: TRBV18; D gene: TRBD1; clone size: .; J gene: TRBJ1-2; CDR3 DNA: TGTGCCAGCTCACGTTCAGGACAGGGGCAATATGGCTACACCTTC; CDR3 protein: CASSRSGQGQYGYTF
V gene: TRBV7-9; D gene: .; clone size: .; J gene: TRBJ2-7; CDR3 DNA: TGTGCCAGCAGCTTGGACGGGGCCGAGCAGTACTTC; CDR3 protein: CASSLDGAEQYF
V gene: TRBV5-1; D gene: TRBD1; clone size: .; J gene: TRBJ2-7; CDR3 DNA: TGCGCCAGCAGCTTGGCCGAACAGGGGGCGTACGAGCAGTACTTC; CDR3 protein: CASSLAEQGAYEQYF
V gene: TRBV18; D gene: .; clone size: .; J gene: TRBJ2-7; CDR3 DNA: TGTGCCAGCTCACCAGATGGGGGCGAAGGGGACGAGCAGTACTTC; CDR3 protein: CASSPDGGEGDEQYF
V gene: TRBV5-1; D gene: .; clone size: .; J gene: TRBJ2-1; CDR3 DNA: TGCGCCAGCAGCTTTAGCGGACTCTCCTACAATGAGCAGTTCTTC; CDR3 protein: CASSFSGLSYNEQFF
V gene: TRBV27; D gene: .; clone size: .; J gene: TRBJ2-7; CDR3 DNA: TGTGCCAGCCGACAGGACGGCTCCTACGAGCAGTACTTC; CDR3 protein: CASRQDGSYEQYF
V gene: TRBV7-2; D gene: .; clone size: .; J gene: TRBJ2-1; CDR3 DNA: TGTGCCAGCAGCCAGGAAGGGGGGGGATCCTACAATGAGCAGTTCTTC; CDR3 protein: CASSQEGGGSYNEQFF
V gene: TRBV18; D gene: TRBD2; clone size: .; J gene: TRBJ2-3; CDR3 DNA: TGTGCCAGCTCACGCGCCCAAAGGGCTAGCGGGGACACAGATACGCAGTATTTT; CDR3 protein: CASSRAQRASGDTDTQYF
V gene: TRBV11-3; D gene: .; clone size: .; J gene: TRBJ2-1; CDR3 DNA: TGTGCCAGCAGCTTAGATCCGGGAAGATACAATGAGCAGTTCTTC; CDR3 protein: CASSLDPGRYNEQFF
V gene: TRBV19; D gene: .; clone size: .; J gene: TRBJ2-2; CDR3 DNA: TGTGCCAGTACCACCCGGGACACCGGGGAGCTGTTTTTT; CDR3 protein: CASTTRDTGELFF
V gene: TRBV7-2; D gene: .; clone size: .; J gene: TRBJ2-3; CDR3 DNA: TGTGCCAGCAGCTTAAGGCTGCGGGAACGGGCCACAGATACGCAGTATTTT; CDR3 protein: CASSLRLRERATDTQYF
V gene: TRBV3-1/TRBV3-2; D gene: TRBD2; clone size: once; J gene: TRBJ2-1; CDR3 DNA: TGTGCCAGCAGCCCAGTTAGCGGGGGGATTGGCGATGAGCAGTTCTTC; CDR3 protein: CASSPVSGGIGDEQFF
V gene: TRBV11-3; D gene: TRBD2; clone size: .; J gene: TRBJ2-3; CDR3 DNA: TGTGCCAGCAGCCCCCAAGGCGGGGGGGGTACAGATACGCAGTATTTT; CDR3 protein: CASSPQGGGGTDTQYF
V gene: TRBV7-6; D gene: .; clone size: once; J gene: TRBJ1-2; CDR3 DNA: TGTGCCAGCAGCTTAGTTTCAGGCTCTTATGGCTACACCTTC; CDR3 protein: CASSLVSGSYGYTF
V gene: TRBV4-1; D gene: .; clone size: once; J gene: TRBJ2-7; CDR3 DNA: TGCGCCAGCAGCCAAGATGAAGGGACTCTGCAGTACTTC; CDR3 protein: CASSQDEGTLQYF
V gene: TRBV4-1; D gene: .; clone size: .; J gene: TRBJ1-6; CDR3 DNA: TGCGCCAGCAGCCAGGAGGGTAACCCACCCCTCCACTTT; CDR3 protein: CASSQEGNPPLHF
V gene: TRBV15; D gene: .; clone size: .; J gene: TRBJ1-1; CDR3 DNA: TGTGCCACCAGCAGTGATGGCACTGAAGCTTTCTTT; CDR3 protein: CATSSDGTEAFF
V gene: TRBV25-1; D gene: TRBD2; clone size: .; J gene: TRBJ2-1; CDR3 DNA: TGTGCCAGCAGTGGGGGTCGACTAGCGGGAGGCACCTACAATGAGCAGTTCTTC; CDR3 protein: CASSGGRLAGGTYNEQFF
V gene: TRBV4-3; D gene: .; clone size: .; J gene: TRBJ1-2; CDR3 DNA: TGCGCCAGCAGTTACACCGGGGACAAGTTCACTGGCTACACCTTC; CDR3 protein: CASSYTGDKFTGYTF
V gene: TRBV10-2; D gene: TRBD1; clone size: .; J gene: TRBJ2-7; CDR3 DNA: TGCGCCAGCAGCCCCGGTCGGACAGGGTCCTACGAGCAGTACTTC; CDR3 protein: CASSPGRTGSYEQYF
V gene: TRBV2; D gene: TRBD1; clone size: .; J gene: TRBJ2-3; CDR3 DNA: TGTGCCAGCTCCGGGACAGCACTACCAGATACGCAGTATTTT; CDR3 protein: CASSGTALPDTQYF
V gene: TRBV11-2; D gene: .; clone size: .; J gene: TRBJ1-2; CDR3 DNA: TGTGCCAGCAGCTTAGATGGCCCCTATGGCTACACCTTC; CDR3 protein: CASSLDGPYGYTF
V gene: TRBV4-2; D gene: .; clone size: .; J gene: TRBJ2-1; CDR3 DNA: TGTGCCAGCAGCCTCGGGGGCGTCGCAAAGGATGAGCAGTTCTTC; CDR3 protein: CASSLGGVAKDEQFF
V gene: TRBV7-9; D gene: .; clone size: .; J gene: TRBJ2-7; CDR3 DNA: TGTGCCAGCAGCCCCATCTCGAGTTACGAGCAGTACTTC; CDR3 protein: CASSPISSYEQYF
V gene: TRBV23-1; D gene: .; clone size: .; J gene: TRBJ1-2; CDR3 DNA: TGCGCCAGCAGTCAATCGGCCCCGACTGAGCTCCATAACTATGGCTACACCTTC; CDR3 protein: CASSQSAPTELHNYGYTF
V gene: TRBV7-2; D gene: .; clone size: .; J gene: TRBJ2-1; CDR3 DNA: TGTGCCAGCAGCGATCGGGGGGCCTCCTACAATGAGCAGTTCTTC; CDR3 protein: CASSDRGASYNEQFF
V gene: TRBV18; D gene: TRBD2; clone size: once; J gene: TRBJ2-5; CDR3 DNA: TGTGCCAGCTCAATGACTAGCGGGAGTGGTATAGAGACCCAGTACTTC; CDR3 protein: CASSMTSGSGIETQYF
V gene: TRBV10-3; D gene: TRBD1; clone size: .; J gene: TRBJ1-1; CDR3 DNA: TGTGCCATCAGTGAGTCCCCCCCAGGGGGCGGTGGTGAAGCTTTCTTT; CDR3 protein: CAISESPPGGGGEAFF
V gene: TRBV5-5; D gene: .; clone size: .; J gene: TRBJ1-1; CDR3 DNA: TGTGCCAGCAGCCAGGGACGGGTGGCGAACACTGAAGCTTTCTTT; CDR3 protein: CASSQGRVANTEAFF
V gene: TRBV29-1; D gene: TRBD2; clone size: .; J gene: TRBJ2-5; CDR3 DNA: TGCAGCGCCGAGACGGGAGGGCGAGAGACCCAGTACTTC; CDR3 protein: CSAETGGRETQYF
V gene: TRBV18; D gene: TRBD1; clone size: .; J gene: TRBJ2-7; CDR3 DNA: TGTGCCAGCTCACCAAATAAGGGGAGACAGGGGGCATACGAGCAGTACTTC; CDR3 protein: CASSPNKGRQGAYEQYF
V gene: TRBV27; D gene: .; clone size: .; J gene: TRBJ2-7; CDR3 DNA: TGTGCCAGCAGTCGGCCGGACAGCTTCTACGAGCAGTACTTC; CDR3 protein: CASSRPDSFYEQYF
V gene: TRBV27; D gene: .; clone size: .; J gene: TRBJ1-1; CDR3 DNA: TGTGCCAGCAGTTTAGGGCCTGCGGCACAACCGAACACTGAAGCTTTCTTT; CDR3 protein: CASSLGPAAQPNTEAFF
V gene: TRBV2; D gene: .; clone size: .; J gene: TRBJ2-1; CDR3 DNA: TGTGCCAGCAGTGTAACTTCGGCGGGTGAGCAGTTCTTC; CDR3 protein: CASSVTSAGEQFF
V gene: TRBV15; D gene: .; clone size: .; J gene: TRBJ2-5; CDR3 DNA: TGTGCCACCAGCAACAACCCGGGAGTCCAAGAGACCCAGTACTTC; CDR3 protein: CATSNNPGVQETQYF
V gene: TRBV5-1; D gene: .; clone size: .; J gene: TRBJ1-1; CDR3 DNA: TGCGCCAGCAGCCCGGACGGCGGCCGGGGAGCTTTCTTT; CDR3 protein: CASSPDGGRGAFF